The clone carrying this T cell receptor (beta chain) was counted once. Its antigen is not identified. Trimming took off 2 bases at V and 1 base at J, with 14 bases between the two ends. From germline, CDR1 is SGHDN and CDR2 FVKESK. The CDR3 length is 16 residues. Libraries were prepared by immunoSEQ multiplex PCR; TCRdb keeps only in-frame clonotypes and omits some of them. The sample lists approximately 80,000 clones, 84% occurring once. The sample belongs to a study of identifying expanded T cells in peripheral blood. No infections or other immune events were documented during collection. Findings of the study overall: Two-week clone count variance significantly increased as total template count grew. Over about two and four weeks, about 16.4 and 19 clones changed, versus approximately 1.2 between replicates.

The chain is built from TRBV14 and TRBJ2-5; D is undetermined. The sequencing sample was made of blood. This sequence originates from a person between 18 and 75 years old in good health. CDR3 amino acids: CASSQTKVAAQETQYF. The DNA for the CDR3 is TGTGCCAGCAGCCAAACGAAGGTGGCAGCCCAAGAGACCCAGTACTTC.